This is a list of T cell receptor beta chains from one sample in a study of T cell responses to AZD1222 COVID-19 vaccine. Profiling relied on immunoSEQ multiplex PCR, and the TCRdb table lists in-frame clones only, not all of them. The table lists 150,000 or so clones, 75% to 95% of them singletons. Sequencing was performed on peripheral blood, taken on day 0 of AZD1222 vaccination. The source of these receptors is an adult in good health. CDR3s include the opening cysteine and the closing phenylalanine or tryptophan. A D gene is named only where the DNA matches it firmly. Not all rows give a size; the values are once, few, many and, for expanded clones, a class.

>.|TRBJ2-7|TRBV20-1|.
TGCAGTGCTAGTGCAGGGGATTATATCGAGCAGTACTTC
CSASAGDYIEQYF
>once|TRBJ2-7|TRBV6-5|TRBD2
TGTGCCAGCAGTTACGGGGGGGGCTCCTACGAGCAGTACTTC
CASSYGGGSYEQYF
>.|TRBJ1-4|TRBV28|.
TGTGCCAGCAGGCCGGGACCTGGGGATGAAAAACTGTTTTTT
CASRPGPGDEKLFF
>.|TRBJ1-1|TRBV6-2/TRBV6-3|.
TGTGCCAGCAGTGCGGGACGGAAACTTATGAACACTGAAGCTTTCTTT
CASSAGRKLMNTEAFF
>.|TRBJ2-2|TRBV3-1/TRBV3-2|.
TGTGCCAGCAGCCAAGAGGGACATCACACCGGGGAGCTGTTTTTT
CASSQEGHHTGELFF
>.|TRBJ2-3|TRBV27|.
TGTGCCAGCAGTTTACTCATGGGGCGCGGGACAGATACGCAGTATTTT
CASSLLMGRGTDTQYF
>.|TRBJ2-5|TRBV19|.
TGTGCCAGTAGTATAGATGGCTTGGCTAGCAGAGAGACCCAGTACTTC
CASSIDGLASRETQYF
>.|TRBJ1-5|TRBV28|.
TGTGCCAGCAGTTTCGTAGGAGCAATCAGCCCCCAGCATTTT
CASSFVGAISPQHF
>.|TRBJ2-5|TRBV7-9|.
TGTGCCAGCAGCTTGGTTTTCTCGTACCAAGAGACCCAGTACTTC
CASSLVFSYQETQYF
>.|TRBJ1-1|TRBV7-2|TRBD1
TGTGCCAGCAGCGCTGACAGGGGCGACACTGAAGCTTTCTTT
CASSADRGDTEAFF
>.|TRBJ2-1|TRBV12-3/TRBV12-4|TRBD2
TGTGCCACCGGGACTAGCGGGACTCGAGAGCAGTTCTTC
CATGTSGTREQFF
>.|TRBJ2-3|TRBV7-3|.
TGTGCCAGCAGCTTAGCTAGCACAGATACGCAGTATTTT
CASSLASTDTQYF
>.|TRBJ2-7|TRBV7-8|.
TGTGCCAGCAGCTTAGGTCCTATGACAGTCACCTACGAGCAGTACTTC
CASSLGPMTVTYEQYF
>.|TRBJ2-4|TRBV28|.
TGTGCCAGCAGCCCCCCGACTAGAGCCAAAAACATTCAGTACTTC
CASSPPTRAKNIQYF
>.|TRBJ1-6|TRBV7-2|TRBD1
TGTGCCAGCGGGACAGGGTCCTTTGGTAGTAATTCACCCCTCCACTTT
CASGTGSFGSNSPLHF
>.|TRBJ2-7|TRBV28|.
TGTGCCAGCAGTTTAGTACACCGCAGTCCCCCGCACGAGCAGTACTTC
CASSLVHRSPPHEQYF
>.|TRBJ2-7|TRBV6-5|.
TGTGCCAGCAGGCTGGGAGCGACCTACGAGCAGTACTTC
CASRLGATYEQYF
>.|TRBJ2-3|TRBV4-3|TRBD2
TGCGCCAGCAGCCAAGGACGACTAGCGGGGCCCCTCGATACGCAGTATTTT
CASSQGRLAGPLDTQYF
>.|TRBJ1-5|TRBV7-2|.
TGTGCCAGCAGCTTAGCGGGACTCAGCAATCAGCCCCAGCATTTT
CASSLAGLSNQPQHF
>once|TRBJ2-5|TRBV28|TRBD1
TGTGCCAGCAGCCACCAGGGGGCGCAGGGGAAGACCCAGTACTTC
CASSHQGAQGKTQYF
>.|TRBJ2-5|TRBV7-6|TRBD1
TGTGCCAGCAGCTTAAGCGGACAGGGGGAGACCCAGTACTTC
CASSLSGQGETQYF
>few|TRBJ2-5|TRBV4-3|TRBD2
TGCGCCAGCAGCCCCTCTAGCGGGACAGAGACCCAGTACTTC
CASSPSSGTETQYF
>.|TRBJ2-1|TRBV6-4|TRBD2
TGTGCCAGCCGAAAAGCGGGAGGGGAGGGGTCCTACAATGAGCAGTTCTTC
CASRKAGGEGSYNEQFF
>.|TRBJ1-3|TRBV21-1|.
TGTGCCAGCAGCACCCCTCGACAGGAGTGGTCTGGAAACACCATATATTTT
CASSTPRQEWSGNTIYF
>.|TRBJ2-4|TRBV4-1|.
TGCGCCAGCAGCCAAACTTTAAGCGACCCCAAAAACATTCAGTACTTC
CASSQTLSDPKNIQYF
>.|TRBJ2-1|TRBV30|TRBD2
TGTGCCTGGAGACCTGGACTAGCGGGAGGGCGGGCAAATGAGCAGTTCTTC
CAWRPGLAGGRANEQFF
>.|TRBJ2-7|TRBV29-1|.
TGCAGCGTTGGGGGCGCTCGCTACGAGCAGTACTTC
CSVGGARYEQYF
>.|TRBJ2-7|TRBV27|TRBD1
TGTGCCAGCAGTCAGACAGGGGGCGCTTCGGGCGAGCAGTACTTC
CASSQTGGASGEQYF
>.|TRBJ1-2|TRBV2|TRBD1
TGTGCCAGCCCGGGACAGGGTCCAGCTAACTATGGCTACACCTTC
CASPGQGPANYGYTF
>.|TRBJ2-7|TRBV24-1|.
TGTGCCACCAGTGATTTTCGGGACGGGGACTACGAGCAGTACTTC
CATSDFRDGDYEQYF
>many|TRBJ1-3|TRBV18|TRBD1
TGTGCCAGCTCACCTAACAGGGGAGACACCATATATTTT
CASSPNRGDTIYF
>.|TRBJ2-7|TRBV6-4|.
TGTGCCAGCAGTGGTAGGGCCCCCTACGAGCAGTACTTC
CASSGRAPYEQYF
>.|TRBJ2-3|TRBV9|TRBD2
TGTGCCAGCAGCGTAGTAGCGGGAGCGGTAACAGATACGCAGTATTTT
CASSVVAGAVTDTQYF
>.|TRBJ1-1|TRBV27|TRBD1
TGTGCCAGCAGGCCACCTCCACAGGGGCGGGGTACTGAAGCTTTCTTT
CASRPPPQGRGTEAFF
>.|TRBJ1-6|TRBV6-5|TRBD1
TGTGCCAGCACGCGACAGGGTTTTCGTTCACCCCTCCACTTT
CASTRQGFRSPLHF
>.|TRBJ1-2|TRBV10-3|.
TGTGCCATCAGTGAGCAAAGGACCCAGAGGAACTATGGCTACACCTTC
CAISEQRTQRNYGYTF
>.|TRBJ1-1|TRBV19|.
TGTGCCAGTAGTATTGGACACGTGAACACTGAAGCTTTCTTT
CASSIGHVNTEAFF
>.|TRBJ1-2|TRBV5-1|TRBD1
TGCGCCAGCAGCTTGGCAGGGACAGGGGAAGAAGGCTACACCTTC
CASSLAGTGEEGYTF
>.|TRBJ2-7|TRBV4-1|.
TGCGCCAGCAGCCATCTCCCGGGACAAACCTACGAGCAGTACTTC
CASSHLPGQTYEQYF
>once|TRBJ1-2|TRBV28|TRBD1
TGTGCCAGCTCTTCACTCCCGGGACAGGGAGGTGGCTACACCTTC
CASSSLPGQGGGYTF
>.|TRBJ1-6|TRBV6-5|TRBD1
TGTGCCAGCACCACAGGGGTCTATAATTCACCCCTCCACTTT
CASTTGVYNSPLHF